This T cell receptor beta chain was documented in a study of blood T cells in healthy people across ages. A sample-barcoded 5' primer and a J-beta primer mix were used in a second PCR of about 7 to 12 cycles. Each sample yielded at least 3 million CDR3-containing paired-end reads. TCRdb fed the 5' RACE reads into MiXCR, producing one record per CDR3 protein. The sample lists 1.8 million or so distinct CDR3 sequences, 30% to 40% occurring once. Individuals who donated were healthy Caucasians from Russia aged about 6 to 100. Each sample yielded at least 5 micrograms of PBMC total RNA. What was sequenced was blood. The receptor was derived from a human donor in good health.

CDR3 sequence (DNA): TGTGCCACCAGTATGAGGGGGCGATCCTACAATGAGCAGTTCTTC. This gives the protein CATSMRGRSYNEQFF. The chain uses TRBV24-1 and TRBJ2-1, with 7 bases aligning to TRBD1. From germline, CDR1 is KGHDR and CDR2 SFDVKD. V trimming: 6 bases; J trimming: 1 base; junction bases outside the gene matches: 5. The CDR3 is made up of 15 amino acids.